These T cell receptor beta chains were read from a single sample in a study of identical twins. TCRdb passed the 5' RACE reads through MiXCR, listing each CDR3 protein once. The data contain about 240,000 distinct CDR3 sequences, about 10% of them singletons. The sequenced sample was memory T cells sorted from blood. These receptors all stem from a middle-aged man in good health. The CDR3 runs from the conserved cysteine through the conserved F or W. The D gene is left open where the match is weak. Size values are once, few and many counts, or a class for expanded clones, and some rows have none.

cdr3_length j_call d_call v_call clone_size cdr3_nt cdr3_aa
14 TRBJ2-3 - TRBV7-2 few TGTGCCAGCAGCTTAGGACTAATCACAGATACGCAGTATTTT CASSLGLITDTQYF
15 TRBJ2-7 TRBD1 TRBV27 many TGTGCCAGCAGTGCGTCCCGGGACAGAGCCTACGAGCAGTACTTC CASSASRDRAYEQYF
11 TRBJ2-1 TRBD1 TRBV7-6 few TGTGCCAGCAGCTCACAGGGGGAGCAGTTCTTC CASSSQGEQFF
19 TRBJ2-2 - TRBV10-3 - TGTGCCATCAGTGACCCTCGTGGCAGGGTGGACCTGAACACCGGGGAGCTGTTTTTT CAISDPRGRVDLNTGELFF
11 TRBJ1-1 - TRBV2 few TGTGCCAGCAGTGGGGACGGTGAAGCTTTCTTT CASSGDGEAFF
15 TRBJ1-6 - TRBV10-3 few TGTGCCATCAGCGAATTGGAAGGAGATAATTCACCCCTCCACTTT CAISELEGDNSPLHF
14 TRBJ1-5 TRBD1 TRBV12-3/TRBV12-4 many TGTGCCAGCAGTCTCCGGGACAGACTGGAGCCCCAGCATTTT CASSLRDRLEPQHF
14 TRBJ1-5 - TRBV11-2 many TGTGCCAGCAGCGTAACCGGGAGCAATCAGCCCCAGCATTTT CASSVTGSNQPQHF
14 TRBJ2-5 TRBD1 TRBV20-1 - TGCAGTGCTAGAGTGGCACAGGGGCAAGAGACCCAGTACTTC CSARVAQGQETQYF
12 TRBJ1-1 - TRBV12-3/TRBV12-4 many TGTGCCAGCAGTTTGTCCGGAGGAGAGGCTTTCTTT CASSLSGGEAFF
14 TRBJ1-1 TRBD1 TRBV9 many TGTGCCAGCAGCGAAACCGGGGGAGGGGGCGAAGCTTTCTTT CASSETGGGGEAFF
11 TRBJ2-5 TRBD1 TRBV20-1 - TGCAGTGGACGGGACAGAGAGACCCAGTACTTC CSGRDRETQYF
20 TRBJ2-1 - TRBV19 few TGTGCCAGTAGTAAGTTAGGACAGGGGTTTTCTAGCGGGACCCGAAATGAGCAGTTCTTC CASSKLGQGFSSGTRNEQFF
13 TRBJ1-2 - TRBV6-1 - TGTGCCAGCAGTACCCCGGGGAGGGGTGGCTACACCTTC CASSTPGRGGYTF
14 TRBJ1-2 - TRBV25-1 few TGTGCCAGCTCTTCCGGGGGTAGAGTCTATGGCTACACCTTC CASSSGGRVYGYTF
15 TRBJ2-7 - TRBV5-1 many TGCGCCAGCAGCCAATCTGGACTCGGTTGGTACGAGCAGTACTTC CASSQSGLGWYEQYF
14 TRBJ1-2 TRBD1 TRBV5-4 - TGTGCCAGCACCCGCCAGGGGGTACTTTATGGCTACACCTTC CASTRQGVLYGYTF
13 TRBJ2-3 - TRBV3-1 - TGTGCCAGCAGCCAAGAAGGGATGGATACGCAGTATTTT CASSQEGMDTQYF
17 TRBJ1-4 - TRBV10-3 few TGTGCCATCAGTCCTACAGGGTGGGCCGGAACTAATGAAAAACTGTTTTTT CAISPTGWAGTNEKLFF
11 TRBJ1-4 - TRBV12-3/TRBV12-4 many TGTGCCAGCAGTTACGGTGAAAAACTGTTTTTT CASSYGEKLFF
12 TRBJ2-7 TRBD1 TRBV29-1 many TGCAGCGTTCGATGGGACAGACACGAGCAGTACTTC CSVRWDRHEQYF
16 TRBJ2-1 TRBD1 TRBV6-1 - TGTGCCAGCAGCGACTACAGGGGGAATTCCTACAATGAGCAGTTCTTC CASSDYRGNSYNEQFF
14 TRBJ2-1 - TRBV7-2 many TGTGCCAGCAGCTTAAGGACTCCCATCAATGAGCAGTTCTTC CASSLRTPINEQFF
14 TRBJ2-6 - TRBV6-5 many TGTGCCAGCAGTTACGACTCTGGGGCCAACGTCCTGACTTTC CASSYDSGANVLTF
16 TRBJ1-4 - TRBV4-3 - TGCGCCAGCAGCCAAGAAGTAAGCAGGGGTGGTGAAAAACTGTTTTTT CASSQEVSRGGEKLFF
15 TRBJ1-3 - TRBV11-2 - TGTGCCAGCAGCCGACGGAGGGCAGGCGGAAACACCATATATTTT CASSRRRAGGNTIYF
16 TRBJ2-3 TRBD1 TRBV2 many TGTGCCAGCAGCATATCGACAGGGCTTTCAACAGATACGCAGTATTTT CASSISTGLSTDTQYF
15 TRBJ2-1 - TRBV19 few TGTGCCAGTAGTATCCCAGGGCAGAACTACAATGAGCAGTTCTTC CASSIPGQNYNEQFF
18 TRBJ2-3 - TRBV4-1 - TGCGCCAGCAGCCTAGACCAGGAGACAGAGGCCCGCACAGCTACGCAGTATTTT CASSLDQETEARTATQYF